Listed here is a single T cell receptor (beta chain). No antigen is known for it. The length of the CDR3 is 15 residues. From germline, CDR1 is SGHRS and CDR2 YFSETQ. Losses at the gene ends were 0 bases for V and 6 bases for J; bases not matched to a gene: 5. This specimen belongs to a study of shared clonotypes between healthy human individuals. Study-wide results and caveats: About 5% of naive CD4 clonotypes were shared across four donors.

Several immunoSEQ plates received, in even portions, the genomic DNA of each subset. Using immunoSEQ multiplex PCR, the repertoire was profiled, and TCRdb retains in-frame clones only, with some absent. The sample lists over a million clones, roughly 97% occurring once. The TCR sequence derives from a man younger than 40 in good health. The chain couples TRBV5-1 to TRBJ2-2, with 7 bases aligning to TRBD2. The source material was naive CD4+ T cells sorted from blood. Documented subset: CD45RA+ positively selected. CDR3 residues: CASSLGRELAGELFF. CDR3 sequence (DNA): TGCGCCAGCAGCTTGGGGCGGGAGTTGGCCGGGGAGCTGTTTTTT.